A single sample is the source of the 32 T cell receptor beta chains below, sequenced in a study of shared clonotypes between healthy human individuals. Assay: immunoSEQ multiplex PCR; the TCRdb copy retains only in-frame clones and omits some. Of a few million clones listed, about 94% were seen once; the top ten hold 0.13%. The material sequenced was naive CD4+ T cells sorted from blood. Subset here: CD45RA+ positively selected. The receptors were sampled from a man aged 18 to 35 in good health.

J is TRBJ1-1 and V is TRBV6-1; D is ambiguous. Looked up from germline, CDR1 is MNHNS and CDR2 is SASEGT. V lost 4 bases and J lost 0, with 12 bases in between. CDR3 length equals 15 residues. The CDR3 is CASSVEGLMNTEAFF. For the CDR3, the DNA is TGTGCCAGCAGTGTGGAAGGGCTCATGAACACTGAAGCTTTCTTT.

The chain recombines TRBV4-1 with TRBJ1-4; D unresolved. This CDR3 contains 15 residues. Germline CDR1 MGHRA, CDR2 YSYEKL. V lost 4 bases and J 8 bases, leaving 17 bases between the germline ends. CDR3 sequence: CASSPLGSLKEKLFF. In nucleotides, the CDR3 is TGCGCCAGCAGCCCGCTCGGATCCCTTAAGGAAAAACTGTTTTTT.

In this sample, this clone turned up once. The chain joins TRBV5-6 to TRBJ2-2, with 9 bases aligning to TRBD1. J was trimmed by 4 bases and V by 3 bases; bases with no gene match: 10. This CDR3 region has 17 residues. Germline V lookup: CDR1 SGHDT, CDR2 YYEEEE. CDR3 DNA: TGTGCCAGCAGCTCCCTGGGACAGGGATATCGCACCGGGGAGCTGTTTTTT. This gives the protein CASSSLGQGYRTGELFF. The full variable domain, its missing parts supplied by reference TRBV5-6 and TRBJ2-2, is DAGVTQSPTHLIKTRGQQVTLRCSPKSGHDTVSWYQQALGQGPQFIFQYYEEEERQRGNFPDRFSGHQFPNYSSELNVNALLLGDSALYLCASSSLGQGYRTGELFFGEGSRLTVL.

The chain has TRBV2 and TRBJ1-1; unclear D gene. Trimming removed 6 bases from V and 4 bases from J, with 12 bases in between. The CDR3 has 13 residues. Germline V gene data show CDR1 as SNHLY and CDR2 as FYNNEI. CDR3 nucleotide sequence: TGTGCCAGCAGGGGGATGGGAGGCACTGAAGCTTTCTTT. Protein sequence: CASRGMGGTEAFF.

The gene calls are TRBV5-4 and TRBJ1-4, with 7 bases aligning to TRBD1. The germline V gene encodes CDR1 SGHNT and CDR2 YYREEE (reference sequence). J lost 3 bases, V lost 4 bases, and 3 bases had no gene match. CDR3 length: 14 amino acids. CDR3 nucleotide sequence: TGTGCCAGCAGCAGGGACAGTTCTAATGAAAAACTGTTTTTT. Translating it yields CASSRDSSNEKLFF.

The V and J genes are TRBV30 and TRBJ2-7, with a possible D match to TRBD1 (5 bases). CDR3 length equals 11 residues. The V gene lost 1 base and the J gene lost 6 bases, with 7 bases spanning the gap. Germline V CDR1 and CDR2: GTSNPN, SVGIG (reference sequence). CDR3 protein: CAWSGGIEQYF. In DNA form, the CDR3 reads TGTGCCTGGAGTGGGGGCATCGAGCAGTACTTC.

V gene TRBV9 combines with J gene TRBJ2-5; TRBD2 is a possible D gene (5 bases). The CDR3 is 15 residues long. Germline V gives CDR1 SGDLS, CDR2 YYNGEE. V was trimmed by 3 bases and J by 2 bases, leaving 14 bases between them. CDR3 in amino acids: CASSAVSGRQETQYF. The CDR3 bases are TGTGCCAGCAGCGCTGTATCGGGGAGACAAGAGACCCAGTACTTC.

The gene calls are TRBV18 and TRBJ2-3; 10 nucleotides match TRBD1. Unmatched junction bases numbered 3, after V lost 0 bases and J lost 0 bases. CDR1 is KGHSH and CDR2 is LQKENI in the germline V gene. The CDR3 covers 17 residues. In DNA form, the CDR3 reads TGTGCCAGCTCACCACCAGGGGGACAGGGGAGCACAGATACGCAGTATTTT. Translation: CASSPPGGQGSTDTQYF.

This clone showed up just a few times. Other DNA sequences in this specimen translate into the identical CDR3. The chain employs TRBV7-2 and TRBJ1-5; D gene uncertain. The CDR3 is 13 amino acids. Looked up from germline, CDR1 is SGHTA and CDR2 is FQGNSA. The V and J ends lost 2 bases and 0 bases respectively, with 2 bases between them. CDR3 sequence (DNA): TGTGCCAGCAGCTTAAGTAGCAATCAGCCCCAGCATTTT. Amino acids: CASSLSSNQPQHF.

On this clone itself: The sample holds other DNA sequences that translate to the same CDR3. The gene calls are TRBV6-5 and TRBJ2-6, with D perhaps matching TRBD1 (6 bases). V shed 4 bases and J shed 1 base, with 8 bases lying between them. The CDR3 length is 15 residues. CDR1 and CDR2 (germline): MNHEY, SVGAGI. DNA for the CDR3: TGTGCCAGCAGTTCCAGGGGTTCTGGGGCCAACGTCCTGACTTTC. Translated: CASSSRGSGANVLTF.

A word on this clone: This same CDR3 is encoded by further DNA sequences in the sample. This chain connects TRBV4-1 to TRBJ1-5; possible D gene TRBD1, 5 bases. This CDR3 spans 14 amino acids. From germline, CDR1 is MGHRA and CDR2 YSYEKL. V shed 2 bases and J shed 2 bases, with 7 bases lying between them. The chain's CDR3 is CASSQQGGNQPQHF. The CDR3, as DNA: TGCGCCAGCAGCCAACAGGGTGGCAATCAGCCCCAGCATTTT.

The chain combines TRBV19 with TRBJ1-1; D gene unclear. Germline V gives CDR1 LNHDA, CDR2 SQIVND (reference sequence). The CDR3 loop spans 15 amino acids. Trimming cost V 5 bases and J 0 bases, with 13 bases left between them. The CDR3 DNA is TGTGCCAGTAGTCTCCCGACGGGTCTGAACACTGAAGCTTTCTTT. Translating gives CASSLPTGLNTEAFF.

The V call is TRBV11-2, the J call TRBJ1-1; D is unresolved. Germline CDR1 is SGHAT and CDR2 is FQNNGV. The CDR3 spans 14 residues. Trimming cost V 4 bases and J 0 bases, with 9 bases left between them. The CDR3 DNA is TGTGCCAGCAGCTCATCGCACATGAACACTGAAGCTTTCTTT. Translated, it gives CASSSSHMNTEAFF.

V and J are TRBV28 and TRBJ2-4; 8 nucleotides agree with TRBD2. Germline V gives CDR1 MDHEN, CDR2 SYDVKM. V lost 3 bases to trimming and J lost 3 bases; unmatched junction nucleotides: 10. This CDR3 contains 17 residues. The CDR3 DNA sequence: TGTGCCAGCAGTTTGAGCGCTGTCCTAGCGGGCAAAAACATTCAGTACTTC. It codes for CASSLSAVLAGKNIQYF.

The chain combines TRBV7-2 with TRBJ2-7; a possible D gene is TRBD1 (5 bases). With 2 bases removed from V and 5 bases from J, the gap between germline ends came to 10 bases. CDR1 is SGHTA, CDR2 FQGNSA, per germline. CDR3 length: 13 residues. CDR3 DNA sequence: TGTGCCAGCAGCTTAACGCAAGGGGACGAGCAGTACTTC. This encodes CASSLTQGDEQYF.

The chain recombines TRBV2 with TRBJ1-3; no clear D gene. Germline CDR1 SNHLY, CDR2 FYNNEI. V was cut by 2 bases and J by 2 bases, with 13 bases left in between. The CDR3 extends over 16 amino acids. The CDR3 is CASSEWEAETGNTIYF. In nucleotides, the CDR3 is TGTGCCAGCAGTGAATGGGAGGCAGAAACTGGAAACACCATATATTTT.

This chain connects TRBV6-5 to TRBJ2-2, with TRBD1 identical over 7 bases. This CDR3 has 14 amino acids. CDR1 MNHEY and CDR2 SVGAGI come from the germline V gene. The V and J ends lost 4 bases and 6 bases, in that order; junction bases with no gene match: 5. Here the CDR3 reads CASSSDRVSGELFF. For the CDR3, the DNA is TGTGCCAGCAGTTCCGACAGGGTGTCCGGGGAGCTGTTTTTT.

This chain uses TRBV30 with TRBJ2-7; D remains unclear. The CDR3 covers 15 residues. The V end lost 4 bases, the J end lost 8 bases, and 24 bases lay between the germline ends. Germline-derived CDR1 and CDR2 are GTSNPN and SVGIG (reference sequence). The CDR3 DNA sequence: TGTGCCTGGAATGCGGACGTTACCTCCGGCAGCCAGCAGTACTTC. Translating gives CAWNADVTSGSQQYF.

The chain combines TRBV9 with TRBJ1-2; D call uncertain. Germline V gene sequence: CDR1 SGDLS, CDR2 YYNGEE. The V and J ends lost 1 base and 3 bases respectively, with 13 bases between them. There are 15 residues in the CDR3. In DNA, the CDR3 is TGTGCCAGCAGCGTATTAGGAGGGATGGACTATGGCTACACCTTC. Protein: CASSVLGGMDYGYTF.

This chain uses TRBV7-9 with TRBJ1-5; TRBD1 is a possible D gene (5 bases). Trimming shortened V by 5 bases and J by 0 bases, and 23 bases separated the two germline ends. This CDR3 region has 19 residues. Germline V gene data show CDR1 as SEHNR and CDR2 as FQNEAQ (reference sequence). The CDR3, as DNA: TGTGCCAGCAGCCCGGCCGGGAGTGTGGAGGGGAATAGCAATCAGCCCCAGCATTTT. This sequence encodes CASSPAGSVEGNSNQPQHF.

The J gene is TRBJ2-1, the V gene TRBV6-1; D is unresolved. Germline assignment: CDR1 MNHNS and CDR2 SASEGT. Trimming stripped 10 bases from V and 0 bases from J, with 10 bases between. The CDR3 consists of 13 residues. The CDR3 region is CANAFSSYNEQFF. DNA for the CDR3: TGTGCCAACGCTTTCAGCTCCTACAATGAGCAGTTCTTC.

V usage is TRBV5-4 and J usage is TRBJ2-2; weak D call: TRBD2 (6 bases). The germline V gene encodes CDR1 SGHNT and CDR2 YYREEE (reference sequence). There are 16 residues in the CDR3. V lost 1 base to trimming and J lost 2 bases, with 12 bases between them. The CDR3, as DNA: TGTGCCAGCAGCTTGTACCTTAGCGGAAACACCGGGGAGCTGTTTTTT. This gives the protein CASSLYLSGNTGELFF.

Here the CDR3 reads CASSPRDRANTEAFF. As DNA, the CDR3 is TGTGCCAGCAGCCCCCGGGACAGGGCGAACACTGAAGCTTTCTTT. The chain employs TRBV11-2 and TRBJ1-1; 9 bases align to TRBD1. The V segment lost 5 bases and the J segment 1 base; nucleotides outside the gene matches: 5. The germline V gene encodes CDR1 SGHAT and CDR2 FQNNGV. This CDR3 comprises 15 residues.

The CDR3 here is CASSFAWGQETQYF. CDR3 bases: TGCGCCAGCAGCTTCGCGTGGGGCCAGGAGACCCAGTACTTC. This chain links TRBV5-1 with TRBJ2-5; D perhaps matches TRBD1 (5 bases). The CDR3 extends over 14 amino acids. Per the germline V gene, CDR1 is SGHRS and CDR2 is YFSETQ. Trimming stripped 2 bases from V and 5 bases from J, with 13 bases between.

J is TRBJ2-7 and V is TRBV1. TRBV1 corresponds to a pseudogene. There are 14 residues in the CDR3. The DNA for the CDR3 is TGCACCAGCAGCCAAGATGGGGTCCGCTACGAGCAGTACTTC. The encoded protein is CTSSQDGVRYEQYF.

For this clone: Other DNA sequences of this sample code for an identical CDR3. The chain employs TRBV5-1 and TRBJ2-7, with 10 bases aligning to TRBD2. CDR1 is SGHRS, CDR2 YFSETQ, per germline. The CDR3 has 13 residues. The ends lost 2 bases at V and 6 bases at J; junction bases unmatched: 2. As DNA, the CDR3 is TGCGCCAGCAGCTTAGCGGGGGGGCGCGAGCAGTACTTC. Protein sequence: CASSLAGGREQYF.

The chain joins TRBV4-1 to TRBJ1-2; D gene uncertain. Germline V gives CDR1 MGHRA, CDR2 YSYEKL. V gave up 4 bases and J gave up 5 bases, with 20 bases separating them. The CDR3 totals 16 residues. The CDR3 is CASSPTSAVIWYGYTF. CDR3 sequence (DNA): TGCGCCAGCAGCCCCACGTCGGCGGTGATATGGTATGGCTACACCTTC.

The chain carries TRBV5-4 and TRBJ2-1; D may be TRBD2 (6 bases). Deletions cut 5 bases from V and 9 bases from J, with 15 bases between. CDR1 and CDR2 (germline): SGHNT, YYREEE (reference sequence). This CDR3 region has 13 residues. The CDR3 loop reads CASRLASTGEQFF. The DNA of the CDR3 is TGTGCCAGCAGGCTAGCGAGTACCGGTGAGCAGTTCTTC.

This chain joins TRBV30 and TRBJ1-5; D unclear. The germline gives CDR1 GTSNPN, CDR2 SVGIG (reference sequence). The CDR3 runs 13 residues. V gave up 0 bases and J gave up 7 bases, with 10 bases separating them. CDR3 residues: CAWSVSSGQPQHF. The CDR3 coding sequence is TGTGCCTGGAGTGTATCGTCCGGACAGCCCCAGCATTTT.

The rearrangement links TRBV29-1 to TRBJ1-1; no reliable D call. Trimming took 5 bases from V and 3 from J, leaving 10 bases between them. The CDR3 runs 12 residues. Germline V gene sequence: CDR1 SQVTM, CDR2 ANQGSEA. This CDR3 is CSVSSSYTEAFF. Here the CDR3 DNA reads TGCAGCGTTTCGTCCAGCTACACTGAAGCTTTCTTT.

The chain combines TRBV18 with TRBJ1-6, with TRBD1 matching over 9 bases. V was clipped by 3 bases and J by 7 bases; unmatched bases: 4. The CDR3 spans 15 residues. CDR1 and CDR2 from the germline V gene are KGHSH and LQKENI. CDR3 sequence (DNA): TGTGCCAGCTCACCCAACGACAGGGGGAATTCACCCCTCCACTTT. This gives the protein CASSPNDRGNSPLHF.

Only one count was recorded for this clone. V usage is TRBV7-2 and J usage is TRBJ1-6; D is perhaps TRBD1 (5 bases). CDR3 length equals 15 residues. The V and J ends lost 5 bases and 6 bases respectively, with 14 bases between them. CDR1 and CDR2 (germline): SGHTA, FQGNSA. The CDR3 spells CASSRMAQGNSPLHF. The CDR3, as DNA: TGTGCCAGCAGCCGAATGGCGCAGGGTAATTCACCCCTCCACTTT.